The clone carrying this TCR beta chain was observed a handful of times. The antigen is not known. This sample is part of a study of blood T cells in healthy people across ages. Study-wide background: For every two T cells, template switching captured about one barcoded beta molecule. Study-wide points: The study found TCR beta diversity correlated strongly with naive T cell percentage.

CDR3 length: 16 amino acids. The germline V gene encodes CDR1 SGHTA and CDR2 FQGTGA. J lost 1 base, V lost 5 bases, and 7 bases had no gene match. A second PCR, run for roughly 7 to 12 cycles, used a sample-barcoded 5' primer plus a J-beta primer mix. MiXCR was run by TCRdb on the 5' RACE reads, yielding one entry per CDR3 protein. The sample has about 1.7 million distinct CDR3 sequences, roughly 27% seen once; the top ten hold roughly 8.2%. Specimen: blood. This receptor was identified in a woman aged 25 to 45 in good health. The J gene is TRBJ2-1, the V gene TRBV7-3; 8 bases line up with TRBD2. CDR3 protein: CASSPRTSLSYNEQFF. CDR3 coding DNA: TGTGCCAGCAGCCCGCGGACTAGCTTATCCTACAATGAGCAGTTCTTC. The variable domain in full, completed from reference TRBV7-3 and TRBJ2-1, reads GAGVSQTPSNKVTEKGKYVELRCDPISGHTALYWYRQSLGQGPEFLIYFQGTGAADDSGLPNDRFFAVRPEGSVSTLKIQRTERGDSAVYLCASSPRTSLSYNEQFFGPGTRLTVL.